This T cell receptor (beta chain) was identified in a study of blood T cell repertoires in COVID-19. Across roughly 25 US areas, participants ranged in age from about 18 to 90 years. Cohorts were assigned according to the clinical history that participants reported. Within 2 weeks of study entry, exposed participants had contacted a PCR-confirmed or clinician-diagnosed COVID-19 case. The germline V and J ends were trimmed by 2 bases and 15 bases, with 17 bases remaining between them. The CDR3 length is 13 residues. CDR1 and CDR2 (germline): MNHNS, SASEGT. Sequencing used immunoSEQ multiplex PCR; TCRdb keeps in-frame clones, though not all of them. This table holds fewer than 250,000 clones, 80% to 85% found once.

This clonotype was obtained from a woman aged 25 to 39 who had been exposed to COVID-19. Sequences were obtained from PBMCs or T cells enriched from blood (not recorded which). The chain uses TRBV6-1 and TRBJ2-1, with D tentatively TRBD1 (6 bases). The CDR3 is CASSESATGSPFF. CDR3 nucleotides: TGTGCCAGCAGTGAATCGGCCACAGGGTCTCCGTTCTTC.